The T cell receptor (beta chain) described here comes from a study of blood T cell repertoires in COVID-19. This CDR3 is 16 amino acids long. The germline CDR1 and CDR2 sequences are SGHVS and FQNEAQ. The germline V and J ends were trimmed by 1 base and 3 bases, with 13 bases remaining between them. As processed by the authors: For nucleated cells, counts were estimated from reference gene primer amplification. The table came from immunoSEQ multiplex PCR; TCRdb's copy has only in-frame clones and leaves some out. V and J calls and clone size are copied from that table; D and trimming were computed from the DNA. The sample contains about 330,000 clones, approximately 88% of which appear only once.

Source material: PBMCs or T cells enriched from blood (not recorded which). V and J are TRBV7-8 and TRBJ1-5, with D perhaps matching TRBD1 (6 bases). This TCR was sampled from a man aged 30 to 39 who had recovered from COVID-19. The CDR3: CASSLGGGEYNQPQHF. CDR3 in DNA: TGTGCCAGCAGCTTAGGAGGGGGAGAGTACAATCAGCCCCAGCATTTT.